A selection of T cell receptor beta chains follows, all from one sample in a study of tumor-infiltrating lymphocytes in primary liver carcinoma. MiXCR, applied by TCRdb to the multiplex PCR reads, yields one record per CDR3 protein. This table holds approximately 99,000 distinct CDR3 sequences, around three quarters found once. The sample comprised liver tumor tissue from sampling region 5. The source of these receptors is a woman aged 55-75 years with primary liver carcinoma and hepatitis B virus infection. Both conserved end residues are part of each CDR3. The D gene is left open where the match is weak. A row's size may be missing; if present it is once, few, many or a size class.

V gene: TRBV11-3; clone size: medium-sized; CDR3 length: 17; J gene: TRBJ2-7; D gene: NA; CDR3 DNA: TGTGCCAGCAGCTTAGGTCGGGGAAGGGGAAAAATGGACGAGCAGTACTTC; CDR3 protein: CASSLGRGRGKMDEQYF
V gene: TRBV7-6; clone size: NA; CDR3 length: 17; J gene: TRBJ2-2; D gene: TRBD2; CDR3 DNA: TGTGCCAGCAGCTCAAAGCTAGCGGGAGAGAACACCGGGGAGCTGTTTTTT; CDR3 protein: CASSSKLAGENTGELFF
V gene: TRBV12-3/TRBV12-4; clone size: once; CDR3 length: 13; J gene: TRBJ2-7; D gene: TRBD2; CDR3 DNA: TGTGCCAGCAGTTCGGGGACTATCTCTGAGCAGTACTTC; CDR3 protein: CASSSGTISEQYF
V gene: TRBV12-3/TRBV12-4; clone size: NA; CDR3 length: 13; J gene: TRBJ1-5; D gene: NA; CDR3 DNA: TGTGCTTGCAGCGTCGGAGGGCAGCAGCCCCAGCATTTT; CDR3 protein: CACSVGGQQPQHF
V gene: TRBV28; clone size: NA; CDR3 length: 16; J gene: TRBJ2-1; D gene: TRBD2; CDR3 DNA: TGTGCCAGCAATTCCCTAGCGGGAGTGTCCTACAATGAGCAGTTCTTC; CDR3 protein: CASNSLAGVSYNEQFF
V gene: TRBV11-3; clone size: few; CDR3 length: 12; J gene: TRBJ1-4; D gene: TRBD1; CDR3 DNA: TGTGTCAGCAACCCAGACAGGGTACAACTGTTTTTT; CDR3 protein: CVSNPDRVQLFF
V gene: TRBV11-2; clone size: once; CDR3 length: 17; J gene: TRBJ2-1; D gene: TRBD1; CDR3 DNA: TGTGCCAGCAGCTTAACCCACGGACAGGGGTACGGGGGTGGGCAATTCTTC; CDR3 protein: CASSLTHGQGYGGGQFF
V gene: TRBV10-3; clone size: NA; CDR3 length: 15; J gene: TRBJ1-1; D gene: TRBD1; CDR3 DNA: TGTGCCATCAGCCCCGCCGGGACAGGGGCTGGTGAAGCTTTCTTT; CDR3 protein: CAISPAGTGAGEAFF
V gene: TRBV6-6; clone size: NA; CDR3 length: 15; J gene: TRBJ1-2; D gene: NA; CDR3 DNA: TGTGCCAGCAGCCGCGGACCCCGAGACGGTTATGGCTACACCTTC; CDR3 protein: CASSRGPRDGYGYTF
V gene: TRBV12-3/TRBV12-4; clone size: many; CDR3 length: 15; J gene: TRBJ2-1; D gene: TRBD2; CDR3 DNA: TGTGCCAGCATTCCCAGCGGGAGCTCCTACAATGAGCAGTTCTTC; CDR3 protein: CASIPSGSSYNEQFF
V gene: TRBV12-3/TRBV12-4; clone size: many; CDR3 length: 13; J gene: TRBJ1-1; D gene: NA; CDR3 DNA: TGTGCCAGCATAGGGAGTCTGAACACTGAAGCTTTCTTT; CDR3 protein: CASIGSLNTEAFF
V gene: TRBV11-2; clone size: NA; CDR3 length: 13; J gene: TRBJ1-1; D gene: NA; CDR3 DNA: TGTACCAGCAGCCTTCATGGTGGGACTGAAGCTGTCTTT; CDR3 protein: CTSSLHGGTEAVF
V gene: TRBV20-1; clone size: NA; CDR3 length: 19; J gene: TRBJ1-6; D gene: NA; CDR3 DNA: TGCAGTGCTAGAGATAAGCTACAGGGATCGAGCTCCTATAATTCACCCCTCCACTTT; CDR3 protein: CSARDKLQGSSSYNSPLHF
V gene: TRBV6-2/TRBV6-3; clone size: NA; CDR3 length: 17; J gene: TRBJ2-5; D gene: TRBD2; CDR3 DNA: TGTGCCAGCAGTTACTCCCTAAGAAGCGGGAGAAGAGAGACCCAATATTTC; CDR3 protein: CASSYSLRSGRRETQYF
V gene: TRBV6-1; clone size: NA; CDR3 length: 17; J gene: TRBJ2-2; D gene: TRBD2; CDR3 DNA: TGTGCCAACAAGGGGGGTGGACTAGCCGTGAAGACCGGGGAGCTGTTTTTT; CDR3 protein: CANKGGGLAVKTGELFF
V gene: TRBV7-8; clone size: few; CDR3 length: 14; J gene: TRBJ2-7; D gene: NA; CDR3 DNA: TGTGCCAGCAGCTTAGCACGGCGGTCCTACAAGCAGTACTTC; CDR3 protein: CASSLARRSYKQYF
V gene: TRBV11-3; clone size: NA; CDR3 length: 16; J gene: TRBJ2-7; D gene: NA; CDR3 DNA: TGTGCCAGCAGTTTAAATGGGACGAGGAGCTCCTACGAGCAGTACTTC; CDR3 protein: CASSLNGTRSSYEQYF
V gene: TRBV11-3; clone size: once; CDR3 length: 17; J gene: TRBJ2-3; D gene: TRBD2; CDR3 DNA: TGTGCCAGCAGCTTGGAACCGGAACTAGCGGGCACAGATATGCAGTATTTT; CDR3 protein: CASSLEPELAGTDMQYF
V gene: TRBV29-1; clone size: NA; CDR3 length: 14; J gene: TRBJ2-3; D gene: NA; CDR3 DNA: TGCAGCGTCGTTCGAAGTAAACGCACAGATACGCAGTATTTT; CDR3 protein: CSVVRSKRTDTQYF
V gene: TRBV11-2; clone size: NA; CDR3 length: 18; J gene: TRBJ1-3; D gene: NA; CDR3 DNA: TGTGCCAACAGCTACAGATCGGGGGCCATGGACTCTGGGAGCACCATATATTTT; CDR3 protein: CANSYRSGAMDSGSTIYF
V gene: TRBV6-5; clone size: many; CDR3 length: 14; J gene: TRBJ2-3; D gene: TRBD1; CDR3 DNA: TGTGCCAGCAGCCGGACAGGGGGCACAGATACGCAGTATTTT; CDR3 protein: CASSRTGGTDTQYF
V gene: TRBV5-6; clone size: NA; CDR3 length: 15; J gene: TRBJ2-3; D gene: TRBD2; CDR3 DNA: TGTGTCAGCATTCGAACCGGGACTAGCCAGACACAGCAGTATTTT; CDR3 protein: CVSIRTGTSQTQQYF
V gene: TRBV4-2; clone size: many; CDR3 length: 17; J gene: TRBJ2-3; D gene: NA; CDR3 DNA: TGTGCCAGCAGCCAAGATCAGCGGGTTATTAGCACAGATACGCAGTATTTT; CDR3 protein: CASSQDQRVISTDTQYF
V gene: TRBV24-1; clone size: few; CDR3 length: 16; J gene: TRBJ2-1; D gene: TRBD1; CDR3 DNA: TGTGCCACCAGTGCAAGACAGGGTAAGAGGGTTAATGAGCAGTTCTTC; CDR3 protein: CATSARQGKRVNEQFF
V gene: TRBV5-1; clone size: NA; CDR3 length: 13; J gene: TRBJ1-2; D gene: NA; CDR3 DNA: TGCGCCAACAGGTCAACAAGGGACTATGGCTACACCTTC; CDR3 protein: CANRSTRDYGYTF
V gene: TRBV11-1; clone size: NA; CDR3 length: 14; J gene: TRBJ2-3; D gene: NA; CDR3 DNA: TGTGCCTGCAGCTTAAGGCAACGTGTGGGAGAGTCCCACTTT; CDR3 protein: CACSLRQRVGESHF
V gene: TRBV10-1; clone size: NA; CDR3 length: 13; J gene: TRBJ2-2; D gene: NA; CDR3 DNA: TGCGCTAGCAGTCACTGGAACACCGGGGAGCTGTTTTTT; CDR3 protein: CASSHWNTGELFF
V gene: TRBV11-1; clone size: NA; CDR3 length: 14; J gene: TRBJ2-3; D gene: NA; CDR3 DNA: TGTGCCAGCAGCTTATGGCAACGTGTGGGAGAGTCTCATTTT; CDR3 protein: CASSLWQRVGESHF
V gene: TRBV28; clone size: NA; CDR3 length: 15; J gene: TRBJ2-7; D gene: NA; CDR3 DNA: TGTGCCAGCGGCTATTTGGGGACACCCGATTACGAGCAGTACTTC; CDR3 protein: CASGYLGTPDYEQYF
V gene: TRBV11-3; clone size: NA; CDR3 length: 16; J gene: TRBJ1-5; D gene: NA; CDR3 DNA: TGTGCCAGCAGCTTAAACCGTGGCGGTCTCGCAGATACGCAGCATTTT; CDR3 protein: CASSLNRGGLADTQHF
V gene: TRBV11-1; clone size: NA; CDR3 length: 15; J gene: TRBJ2-7; D gene: NA; CDR3 DNA: TGTGCCAGCAGCACTCGGACGGCAGGACTACGCGAACAGTACTTC; CDR3 protein: CASSTRTAGLREQYF
V gene: TRBV21-1; clone size: NA; CDR3 length: 18; J gene: TRBJ2-1; D gene: NA; CDR3 DNA: TGTGCCAGCAGCAAAGCGCACCGAGGAGCGGGAACCTACAATGGGCAGTTCTTC; CDR3 protein: CASSKAHRGAGTYNGQFF
V gene: TRBV2; clone size: NA; CDR3 length: 16; J gene: TRBJ2-3; D gene: TRBD2; CDR3 DNA: TGTGCCAGCAGCAGAGCTAGCGGGAGTAGCACAGATACGCAGTATTTT; CDR3 protein: CASSRASGSSTDTQYF
V gene: TRBV5-4; clone size: NA; CDR3 length: 15; J gene: TRBJ2-1; D gene: NA; CDR3 DNA: TGTGCCAGCAGCCTACGTGGCAGGAGGGCAAATGAGCAGTTATTC; CDR3 protein: CASSLRGRRANEQLF
V gene: TRBV5-5; clone size: many; CDR3 length: 17; J gene: TRBJ2-2; D gene: TRBD2; CDR3 DNA: TGTGCCAGCAGCTTGGCCGGTACTAGCGGGAACACCGGGGAGCTGTTTTTT; CDR3 protein: CASSLAGTSGNTGELFF